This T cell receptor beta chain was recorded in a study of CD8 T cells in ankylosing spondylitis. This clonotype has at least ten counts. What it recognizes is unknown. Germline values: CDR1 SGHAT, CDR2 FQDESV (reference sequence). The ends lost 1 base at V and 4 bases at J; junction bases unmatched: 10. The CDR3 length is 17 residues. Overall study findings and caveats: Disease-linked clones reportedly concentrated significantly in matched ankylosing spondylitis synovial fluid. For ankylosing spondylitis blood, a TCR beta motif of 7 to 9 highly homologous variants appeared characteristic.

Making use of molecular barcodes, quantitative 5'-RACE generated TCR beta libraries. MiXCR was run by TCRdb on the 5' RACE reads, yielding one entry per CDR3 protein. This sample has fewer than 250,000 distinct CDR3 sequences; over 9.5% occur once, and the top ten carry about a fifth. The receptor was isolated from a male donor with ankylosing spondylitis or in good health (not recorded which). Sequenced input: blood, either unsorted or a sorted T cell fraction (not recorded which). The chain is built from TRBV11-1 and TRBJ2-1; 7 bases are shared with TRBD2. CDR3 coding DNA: TGTGCCAGCAGCTTAGGTGCTGTGGCTAGCGGATACAATGAGCAGTTCTTC. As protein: CASSLGAVASGYNEQFF.